The clone carrying this T cell receptor beta chain has just a few counts. A TCRbeta library incorporating unique molecular identifiers was prepared. TCRdb re-called the PCR reads through MiXCR, storing one row per CDR3 protein. Among roughly 500,000 distinct CDR3 sequences listed, 32% were seen once. This entry belongs to a study of T-cell reconstitution after alpha-beta-depleted transplantation in children. Germline loops: CDR1 MNHEY, CDR2 SVGAGI. This CDR3 spans 16 amino acids. With 2 bases removed from V and 4 bases from J, the gap between germline ends came to 14 bases. The source was PBMCs from the stem cell graft donor, collected from the stem cell graft. This chain uses TRBV6-5 with TRBJ1-4; tentative D call: TRBD1 (5 bases). The TCR comes from a human donor who donated a stem cell graft to a child with aplastic anemia. The CDR3 DNA reads TGTGCCAGCAGTTACAGGGGATCGGCACTTAATGAAAAACTGTTTTTT. This sequence encodes CASSYRGSALNEKLFF.